This T cell receptor (beta chain) derives from a study of blood T cell repertoires in COVID-19. Study-wide background: Sites across the United States, Italy and Spain contributed samples from acute and convalescent COVID-19. Sources were T cells, B-cell-depleted T cells, or PBMCs; the material itself was cDNA or gDNA.

Under the authors' procedure: Amplification of reference gene primers was used by the study to estimate nucleated cell counts. Sequenced by immunoSEQ multiplex PCR; TCRdb stores in-frame clones only, minus some. The V and J calls and clone size were taken over from that table, and D and trimming were inferred from the DNA. The data contain 70,000 to 90,000 clones, over 75% of them singletons. Germline V lookup: CDR1 LNHDA, CDR2 SQIVND (reference sequence). This CDR3 spans 15 amino acids. Trimming cost V 5 bases and J 9 bases; bases outside gene matches: 9. This receptor was identified in a man aged 50-59 years with acute or convalescent COVID-19. The chain is built from TRBV19 and TRBJ2-1; 11 bases line up with TRBD2. Specimen: peripheral blood. This chain's CDR3 is CASSLAGGPAGEQFF. CDR3 coding DNA: TGTGCCAGTAGTTTAGCGGGGGGGCCCGCCGGTGAGCAGTTCTTC.